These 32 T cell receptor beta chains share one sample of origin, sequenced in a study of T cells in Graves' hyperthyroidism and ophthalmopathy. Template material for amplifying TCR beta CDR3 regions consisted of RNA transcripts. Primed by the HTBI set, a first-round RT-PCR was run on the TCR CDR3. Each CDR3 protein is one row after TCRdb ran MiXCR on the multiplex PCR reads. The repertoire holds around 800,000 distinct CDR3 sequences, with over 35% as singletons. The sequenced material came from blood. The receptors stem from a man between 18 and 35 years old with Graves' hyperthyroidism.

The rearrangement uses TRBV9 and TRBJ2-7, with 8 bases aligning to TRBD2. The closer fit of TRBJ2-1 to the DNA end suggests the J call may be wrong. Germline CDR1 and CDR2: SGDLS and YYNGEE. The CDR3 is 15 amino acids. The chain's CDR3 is CASSVGTSGLNEQFF. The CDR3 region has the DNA TGTGCCAGCAGCGTAGGTACTAGCGGCTTGAATGAGCAGTTCTTC.

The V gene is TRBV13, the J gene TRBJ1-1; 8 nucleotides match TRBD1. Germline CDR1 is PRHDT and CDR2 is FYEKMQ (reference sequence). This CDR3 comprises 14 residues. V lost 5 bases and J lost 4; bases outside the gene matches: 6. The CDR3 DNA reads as TGTGCCAGCAGCGCCGGACAGGGTCGCACTGAAGCTTTCTTT. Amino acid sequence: CASSAGQGRTEAFF.

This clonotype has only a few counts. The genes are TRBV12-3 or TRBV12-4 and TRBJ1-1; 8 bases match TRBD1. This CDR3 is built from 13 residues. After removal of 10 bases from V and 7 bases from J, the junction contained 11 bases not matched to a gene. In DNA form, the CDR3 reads TGTGCCACCGACCGGGACAGGACCTTTGAAGCTTTCTTT. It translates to CATDRDRTFEAFF.

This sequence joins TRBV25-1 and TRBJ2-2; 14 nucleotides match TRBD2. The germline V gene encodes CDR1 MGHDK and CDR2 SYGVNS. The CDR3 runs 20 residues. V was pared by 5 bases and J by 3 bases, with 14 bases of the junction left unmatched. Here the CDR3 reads CASSYWSGLAGGGDTGELFF. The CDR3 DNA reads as TGTGCCAGCAGTTACTGGTCTGGACTAGCGGGAGGAGGGGACACCGGGGAGCTGTTTTTT.

Here the CDR3 DNA reads TGTGCCAGCAGTTTTGGGGGGGCCAATCAGCCCCAGTACTTC. Its protein product is CASSFGGANQPQYF. V and J are TRBV12-3 or TRBV12-4 and TRBJ2-5, with TRBD2 as a possible D gene (7 bases). Trimming stripped 3 bases from V and 9 bases from J, with 17 bases between. This CDR3 is built from 14 residues.

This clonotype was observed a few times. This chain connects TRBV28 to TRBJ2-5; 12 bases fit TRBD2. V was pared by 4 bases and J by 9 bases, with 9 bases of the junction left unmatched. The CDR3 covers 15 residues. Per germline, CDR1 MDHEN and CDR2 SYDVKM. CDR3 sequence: CASSSQTSGGRAQYF. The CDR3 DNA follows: TGTGCCAGCAGTTCCCAGACTAGCGGGGGAAGAGCCCAGTACTTC.

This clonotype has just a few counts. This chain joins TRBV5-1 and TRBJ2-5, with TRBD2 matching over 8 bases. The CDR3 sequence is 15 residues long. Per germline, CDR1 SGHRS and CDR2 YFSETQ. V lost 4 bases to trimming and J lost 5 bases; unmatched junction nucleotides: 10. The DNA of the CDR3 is TGCGCCAGCAGCCTTGATCCGGGGGGGCTTGAGACCCAGTACTTC. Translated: CASSLDPGGLETQYF. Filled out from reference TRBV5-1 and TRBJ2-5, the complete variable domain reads KAGVTQTPRYLIKTRGQQVTLSCSPISGHRSVSWYQQTPGQGLQFLFEYFSETQRNKGNFPGRFSGRQFSNSRSEMNVSTLELGDSALYLCASSLDPGGLETQYFGPGTRLLVL.

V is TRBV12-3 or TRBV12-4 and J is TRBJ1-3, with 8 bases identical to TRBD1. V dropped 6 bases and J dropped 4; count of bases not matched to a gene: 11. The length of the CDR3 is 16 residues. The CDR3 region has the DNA TGTGCCAGCAGAGCCCAGACAGGGGCGAGGGGAAACACCATATATTTT. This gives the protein CASRAQTGARGNTIYF.

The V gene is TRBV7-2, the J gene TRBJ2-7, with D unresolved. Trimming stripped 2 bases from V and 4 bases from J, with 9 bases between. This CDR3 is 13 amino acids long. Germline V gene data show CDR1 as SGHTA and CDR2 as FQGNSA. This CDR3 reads CASSLSFFYEQYF. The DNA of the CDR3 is TGTGCCAGCAGCTTAAGTTTTTTTTACGAGCAGTACTTC.

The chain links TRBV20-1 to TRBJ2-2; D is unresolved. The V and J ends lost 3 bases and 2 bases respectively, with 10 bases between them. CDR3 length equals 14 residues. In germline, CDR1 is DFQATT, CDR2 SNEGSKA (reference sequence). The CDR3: CSARRGVNTGELFF. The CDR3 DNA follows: TGCAGTGCTAGGAGAGGAGTTAACACCGGGGAGCTGTTTTTT.

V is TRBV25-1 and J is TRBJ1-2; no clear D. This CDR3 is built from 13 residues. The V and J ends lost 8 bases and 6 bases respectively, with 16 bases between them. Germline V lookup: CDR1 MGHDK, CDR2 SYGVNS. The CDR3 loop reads CASSPKNVHGYTF. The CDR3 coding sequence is TGTGCCAGCTCACCGAAGAACGTCCATGGCTACACCTTC.

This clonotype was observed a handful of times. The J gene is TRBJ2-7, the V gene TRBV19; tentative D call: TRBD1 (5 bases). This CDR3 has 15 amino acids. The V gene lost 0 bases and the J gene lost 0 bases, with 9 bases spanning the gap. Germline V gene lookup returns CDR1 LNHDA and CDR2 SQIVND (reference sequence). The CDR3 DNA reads TGTGCCAGTAGTATAGAGCAGGGCCTCTCCTACGAGCAGTACTTC. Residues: CASSIEQGLSYEQYF.

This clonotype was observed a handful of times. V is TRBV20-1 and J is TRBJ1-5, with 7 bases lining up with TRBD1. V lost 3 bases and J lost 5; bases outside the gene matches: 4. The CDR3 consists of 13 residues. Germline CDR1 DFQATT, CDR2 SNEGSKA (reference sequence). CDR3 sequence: CSAREGADQPQHF. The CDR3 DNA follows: TGCAGTGCTAGGGAGGGGGCTGATCAGCCCCAGCATTTT.

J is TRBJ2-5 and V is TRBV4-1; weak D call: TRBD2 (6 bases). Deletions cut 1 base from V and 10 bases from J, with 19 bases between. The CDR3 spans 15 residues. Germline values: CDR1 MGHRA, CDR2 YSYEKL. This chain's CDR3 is CASSQGDYHLGGQYF. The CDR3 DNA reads TGCGCCAGCAGCCAAGGAGACTACCACCTGGGGGGCCAGTACTTC.

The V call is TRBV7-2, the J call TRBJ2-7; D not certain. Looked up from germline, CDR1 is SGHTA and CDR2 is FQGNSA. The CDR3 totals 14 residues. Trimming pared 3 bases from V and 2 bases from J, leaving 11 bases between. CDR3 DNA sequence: TGTGCCAGCAGCTTGGCAGATAACGCCTACGAGCAGTACTTC. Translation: CASSLADNAYEQYF.

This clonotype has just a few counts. This CDR3 is CASSQATANSPLHF. The CDR3 DNA sequence: TGCGCCAGCAGCCAAGCTACAGCCAATTCACCCCTCCACTTT. V usage is TRBV4-1 and J usage is TRBJ1-6, with D unresolved. The length of the CDR3 is 14 residues. CDR1 and CDR2 (germline): MGHRA, YSYEKL. The V end was cut by 1 base, the J end by 7 bases, with 8 bases between.

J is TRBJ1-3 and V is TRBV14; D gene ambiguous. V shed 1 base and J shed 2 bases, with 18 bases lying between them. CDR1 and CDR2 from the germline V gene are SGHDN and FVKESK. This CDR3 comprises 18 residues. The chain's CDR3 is CASSQASWVEWTGNTIYF. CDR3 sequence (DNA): TGTGCCAGCAGCCAAGCCTCCTGGGTGGAGTGGACTGGAAACACCATATATTTT.

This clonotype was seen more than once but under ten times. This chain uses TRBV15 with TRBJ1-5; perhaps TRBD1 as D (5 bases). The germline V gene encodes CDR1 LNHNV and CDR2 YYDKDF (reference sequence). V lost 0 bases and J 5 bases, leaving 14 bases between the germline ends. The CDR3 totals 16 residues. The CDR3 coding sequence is TGTGCCACCAGCAGAGATCGGGGCAGTTCCTATCAGCCCCAGCATTTT. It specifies CATSRDRGSSYQPQHF.

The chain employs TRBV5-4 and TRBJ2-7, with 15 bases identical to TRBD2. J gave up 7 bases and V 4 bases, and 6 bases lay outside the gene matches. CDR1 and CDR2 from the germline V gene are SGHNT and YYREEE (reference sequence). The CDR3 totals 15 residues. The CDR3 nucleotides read TGTGCCAGCAGCGGGGGGACTAGCGGGAGGAGAGAGCAGTACTTC. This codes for CASSGGTSGRREQYF.

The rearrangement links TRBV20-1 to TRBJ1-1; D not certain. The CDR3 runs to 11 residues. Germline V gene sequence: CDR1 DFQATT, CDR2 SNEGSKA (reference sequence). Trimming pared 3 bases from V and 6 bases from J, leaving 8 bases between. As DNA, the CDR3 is TGCAGTGCTAGCCGAATTTCTGAAGCTTTCTTT. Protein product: CSASRISEAFF.

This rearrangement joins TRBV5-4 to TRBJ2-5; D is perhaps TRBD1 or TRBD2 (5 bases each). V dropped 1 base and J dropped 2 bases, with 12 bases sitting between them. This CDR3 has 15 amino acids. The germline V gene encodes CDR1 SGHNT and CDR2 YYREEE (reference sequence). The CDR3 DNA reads TGTGCCAGCAGCTTGCGGCTGGGGGATCAAGAGACCCAGTACTTC. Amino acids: CASSLRLGDQETQYF. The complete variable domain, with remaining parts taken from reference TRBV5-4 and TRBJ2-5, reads ETGVTQSPTHLIKTRGQQVTLRCSSQSGHNTVSWYQQALGQGPQFIFQYYREEENGRGNFPPRFSGLQFPNYSSELNVNALELDDSALYLCASSLRLGDQETQYFGPGTRLLVL.

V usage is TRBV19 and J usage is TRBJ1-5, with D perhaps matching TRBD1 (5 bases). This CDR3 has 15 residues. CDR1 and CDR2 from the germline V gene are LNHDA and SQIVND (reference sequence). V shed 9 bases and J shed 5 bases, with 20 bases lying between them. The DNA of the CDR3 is TGTGCCAGCAGCTCCACCGGGGGGTCCCATCAGCCCCAGCATTTT. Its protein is CASSSTGGSHQPQHF.

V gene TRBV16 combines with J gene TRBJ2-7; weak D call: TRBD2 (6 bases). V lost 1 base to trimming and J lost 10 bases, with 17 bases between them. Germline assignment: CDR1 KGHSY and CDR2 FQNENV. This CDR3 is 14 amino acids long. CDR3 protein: CASSQWWDSSAQYF. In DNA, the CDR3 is TGTGCCAGCAGCCAATGGTGGGACTCTAGCGCACAGTACTTC.

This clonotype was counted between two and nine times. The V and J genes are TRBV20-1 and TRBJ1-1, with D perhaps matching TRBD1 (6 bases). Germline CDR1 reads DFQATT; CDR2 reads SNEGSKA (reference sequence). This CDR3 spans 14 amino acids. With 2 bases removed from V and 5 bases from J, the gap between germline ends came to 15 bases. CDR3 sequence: CSARKPGGRTEAFF. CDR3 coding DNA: TGCAGTGCTAGAAAGCCGGGGGGGCGAACTGAAGCTTTCTTT.

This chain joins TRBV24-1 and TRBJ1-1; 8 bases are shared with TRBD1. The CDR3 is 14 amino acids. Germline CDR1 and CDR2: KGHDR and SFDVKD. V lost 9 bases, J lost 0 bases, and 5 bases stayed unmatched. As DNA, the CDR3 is TGTGCCACCGCAGGGGGCGCCTTGAACACTGAAGCTTTCTTT. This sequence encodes CATAGGALNTEAFF.

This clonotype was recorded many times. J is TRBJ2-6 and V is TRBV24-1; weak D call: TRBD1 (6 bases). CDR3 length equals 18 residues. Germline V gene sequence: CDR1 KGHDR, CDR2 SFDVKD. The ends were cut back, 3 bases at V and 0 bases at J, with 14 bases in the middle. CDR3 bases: TGTGCCACCAGTGATCCTGGACAGCCGTACTCTGGGGCCAACGTCCTGACTTTC. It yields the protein CATSDPGQPYSGANVLTF.

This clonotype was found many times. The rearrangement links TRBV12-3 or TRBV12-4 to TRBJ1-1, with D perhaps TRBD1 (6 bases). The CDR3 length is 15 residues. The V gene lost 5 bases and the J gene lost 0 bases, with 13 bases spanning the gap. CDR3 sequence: CASSPRGVMNTEAFF. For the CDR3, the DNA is TGTGCCAGCAGTCCCAGGGGTGTGATGAACACTGAAGCTTTCTTT.

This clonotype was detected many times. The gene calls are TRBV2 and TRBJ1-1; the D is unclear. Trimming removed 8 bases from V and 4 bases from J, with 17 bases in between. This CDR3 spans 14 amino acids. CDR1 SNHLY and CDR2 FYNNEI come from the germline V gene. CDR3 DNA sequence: TGTGCCAGCTTGGGCGGGCCCCGGGGCACTGAAGCTTTCTTT. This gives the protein CASLGGPRGTEAFF.

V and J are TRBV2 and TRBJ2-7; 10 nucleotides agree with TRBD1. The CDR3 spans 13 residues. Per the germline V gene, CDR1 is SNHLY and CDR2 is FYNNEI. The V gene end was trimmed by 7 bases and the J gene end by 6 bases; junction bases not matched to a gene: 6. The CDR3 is CASTDRGVREQYF. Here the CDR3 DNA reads TGTGCCAGCACGGACAGGGGGGTCCGCGAGCAGTACTTC.

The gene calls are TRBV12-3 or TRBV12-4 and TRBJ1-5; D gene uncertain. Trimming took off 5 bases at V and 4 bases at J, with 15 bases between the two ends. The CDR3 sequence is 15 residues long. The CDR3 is CASSPPGVVNQPQHF. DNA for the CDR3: TGTGCCAGCAGTCCCCCCGGGGTTGTGAATCAGCCCCAGCATTTT.

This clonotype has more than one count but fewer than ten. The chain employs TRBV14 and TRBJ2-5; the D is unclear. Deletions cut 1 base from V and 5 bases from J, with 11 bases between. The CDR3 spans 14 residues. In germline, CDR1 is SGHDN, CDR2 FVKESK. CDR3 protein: CASSQGTYVETQYF. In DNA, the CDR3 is TGTGCCAGCAGCCAAGGAACATATGTGGAGACCCAGTACTTC.

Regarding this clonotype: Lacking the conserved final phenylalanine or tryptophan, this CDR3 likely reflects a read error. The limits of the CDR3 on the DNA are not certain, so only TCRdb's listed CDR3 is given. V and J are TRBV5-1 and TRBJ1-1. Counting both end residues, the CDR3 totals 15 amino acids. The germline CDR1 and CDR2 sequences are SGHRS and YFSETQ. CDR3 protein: CASSQTGSMNTEADS.